The 10 T cell receptor beta chains below all came from one sample that was sequenced in a study of blood T cells in healthy people across ages. Using a J-beta primer mix together with a sample-barcoded 5' primer, a second PCR was run for about 7 to 12 cycles. TCRdb ran MiXCR on the 5' RACE reads and lists one entry per CDR3 protein. Among around 790,000 distinct CDR3 sequences, roughly 44% were seen once, and the ten largest hold around 21%. Sequences were obtained from blood. The receptor source for this set is a man aged 55 to 70 in good health.

The sample holds a few counts of this clonotype. The genes are TRBV7-9 and TRBJ2-3, with 14 bases matching TRBD2. This CDR3 is built from 16 residues. Germline trimming cut 4 bases from V and 2 bases from J; bases unmatched to any gene: 2. CDR1 is SEHNR and CDR2 is FQNEAQ in the germline V gene (reference sequence). CDR3 loop: CASSWGLAGDTDTQYF. Here the CDR3 DNA reads TGTGCCAGCAGCTGGGGACTAGCGGGGGACACAGATACGCAGTATTTT.

This clonotype has a handful of counts. The chain employs TRBV20-1 and TRBJ2-1, with D perhaps assigned TRBD1 or TRBD2 (5 bases each). The germline V gene has CDR1 DFQATT and CDR2 SNEGSKA (reference sequence). Trimming pared 6 bases from V and 8 bases from J, leaving 20 bases between. CDR3 length: 14 residues. CDR3 region: CSAQGPQRVHEQFF. DNA of the CDR3: TGCAGTGCGCAGGGACCACAAAGAGTCCATGAGCAGTTCTTC.

This chain joins TRBV20-1 and TRBJ2-1; 9 bases map to TRBD1. Trimming removed 3 bases from V and 9 bases from J; junction bases left unmatched: 12. This CDR3 is 15 amino acids long. Germline loops: CDR1 DFQATT, CDR2 SNEGSKA (reference sequence). The CDR3 spells CSASEFGTGLGEQFF. The CDR3 bases are TGCAGTGCTAGCGAATTTGGGACAGGGCTCGGTGAGCAGTTCTTC.

The chain joins TRBV11-2 to TRBJ2-4; 9 bases match TRBD1. The DNA end is a closer match to TRBJ2-7, so the J assignment may be wrong. CDR1 is SGHAT and CDR2 is FQNNGV in the germline V gene. This CDR3 spans 15 amino acids. The CDR3 loop reads CASSMGQGFPYEQYF. The CDR3 DNA follows: TGTGCCAGCAGCATGGGACAGGGCTTCCCCTACGAGCAGTACTTC.

The chain carries TRBV5-1 and TRBJ2-1; 7 nucleotides line up with TRBD2. This CDR3 spans 16 amino acids. The trim removed 1 base at V and 0 bases at J, leaving 4 bases unmatched. From germline, CDR1 is SGHRS and CDR2 YFSETQ. CDR3 bases: TGCGCCAGCAGCTTGAGCGGGGTTGGCTCCTACAATGAGCAGTTCTTC. Residues: CASSLSGVGSYNEQFF.

J is TRBJ2-3 and V is TRBV12-3 or TRBV12-4; weak D call: TRBD2 (5 bases). CDR3 length equals 14 residues. V was pared by 4 bases and J by 3 bases, with 11 bases between. CDR3 protein: CASSCRRGTDTQYF. CDR3 nucleotides: TGTGCCAGCAGTTGCAGACGAGGGACAGATACGCAGTATTTT.

V usage is TRBV20-1 and J usage is TRBJ2-4, with a weak D call TRBD2 (5 bases). TRBJ2-7 matches the DNA end more closely, so the J call is doubtful. The CDR3 sequence is 13 residues long. Germline CDR1 is DFQATT and CDR2 is SNEGSKA (reference sequence). The CDR3 loop is CSARRGITYEQYF. As DNA, the CDR3 is TGCAGTGCTAGACGAGGGATCACCTACGAGCAGTACTTC.

With respect to this clonotype: The junction departs from the called germline gene at one end, perhaps through a read error. The chain couples TRBV6-1 to TRBJ2-4; D perhaps matches TRBD2 (7 bases). Germline V CDR1 and CDR2: MNHNS, SASEGT. The CDR3 loop spans 14 amino acids. The CDR3 here is CASTGGPEGNIRYF. Here the CDR3 DNA reads TGTGCCAGCACCGGGGGGCCGGAGGGAAACATTCGGTACTTC.

To note about this clonotype: An end of the junction does not agree with germline; a read error may underlie this. This CDR3 reads CSARSGTPTNGKLFF. CDR3 in DNA: TGCAGTGCTAGGTCCGGCACCCCAACTAATGGAAAACTGTTTTTT. The V call is TRBV20-1, the J call TRBJ1-4, with D hard to call. CDR1 is DFQATT, CDR2 SNEGSKA, per germline (reference sequence). The CDR3 is 15 residues long.

A few counts support this clonotype. The J gene is TRBJ2-7, the V gene TRBV6-2 or TRBV6-3; D assignment may be TRBD1 or TRBD2 (5 bases each). In germline, CDR1 is MNHEY, CDR2 SVGEGT. CDR3 length: 15 amino acids. The V end was cut by 0 bases, the J end by 2 bases, with 11 bases between. The CDR3 DNA reads TGTGCCAGCAGTTACTCGTGGGACGGAGCCTACGAGCAGTACTTC. This translates into CASSYSWDGAYEQYF.